This TCR beta chain is drawn from a study of a mutant IDH1 vaccine in newly diagnosed glioma. Looked up from germline, CDR1 is MGHRA and CDR2 is YSYEKL. V was clipped by 0 bases and J by 12 bases, with 13 bases between them. The CDR3 has 13 residues. Time point: week 23, last vaccination. Every single dose of the vaccine, 300 ug of mutant IDH1 20-mer peptide, came with topical imiquimod. The repertoire was sequenced with immunoSEQ multiplex PCR; TCRdb's copy has only in-frame clones and lacks some. The sample contains about 54,000 clones, 75% to 90% of which appear only once. About this clone itself: Its specificity is not known.

Sequenced here: PBMCs, sampled from a glioma patient whose treatment included an IDH1 peptide vaccine. This sequence joins TRBV4-1 and TRBJ2-3; possibly TRBD1 for D (5 bases). This sequence was found in a middle-aged man with glioma. The CDR3 DNA is TGCGCCAGCAGCCAAGACGTAAGGGGCCTCCAGTATTTT. It specifies CASSQDVRGLQYF.